The text below deals with one T cell receptor beta chain. Its antigen remains unknown. V shed 7 bases, J shed 8 bases, and the junction held 8 bases outside the gene matches. This CDR3 contains 13 residues. CDR1 MNHNY and CDR2 SVGAGI come from the germline V gene (reference sequence). Some clones are missing from TCRdb's copy, which holds only in-frame ones; the method was immunoSEQ multiplex PCR. The sample consists of about 80,000 clones, 86% of them appearing once. These data originate in a study of radiotherapy plus CTLA-4 blockade in lung cancer. General observations from the study: Response was reportedly best predicted by early blood T cell clone dynamics, with interferon-beta. Peripheral blood showed expansion of tumor-derived TCR clones after radiotherapy and ipilimumab.

The origin of this receptor is a human donor with non-small cell lung cancer who had a partial response to radiotherapy plus ipilimumab. Sequencing was performed on peripheral blood, taken from a patient treated with radiotherapy plus ipilimumab. The chain links TRBV6-6 to TRBJ1-2; TRBD1 agrees at 9 bases. DNA for the CDR3: TGTGCCAGCACCTACGGGACAGGGAAAGGCTACACCTTC. Protein sequence: CASTYGTGKGYTF.